This T cell receptor beta chain is drawn from a study of CD8+CD57+ T cells in acquired aplastic anemia. Comment on this clonotype: A read error may produce the germline difference seen at one junction end.

Genomic DNA constituted the template upon which TCR beta VDJ and CDR3 profiling was performed. TCRdb re-derived calls from the reads in MiXCR, one entry per CDR3 protein. Among 350,000 to 450,000 distinct CDR3 sequences listed, about two thirds were seen once. Germline V gene lookup returns CDR1 SSHAT and CDR2 FNYEAQ (reference sequence). This CDR3 region has 13 residues. The source of this sequence is a human donor in good health, serving as a control. Sequencing input: sorted CD4+, CD8+, or CD8+CD57+ T cells (not recorded which) from PBMCs. The chain recombines TRBV7-7 with TRBJ1-2; tentatively, D is TRBD1 (6 bases). The DNA of the CDR3 is TGCGCCAGCAGCTTGGACAGACCTATTGGCTACACCTTC. Its translation is CASSLDRPIGYTF.